Listed below are T cell receptor beta chains from one sample, sequenced in a study of T cell repertoires in cytomegalovirus infection. TCRdb re-analysed the reads in MiXCR, keeping a single row per CDR3 protein. The data contain about 920,000 distinct CDR3 sequences, roughly 30% of them singletons. These receptors' targets are unknown. Sequences were derived from cultured CD8+ T cells from PBMCs, sampled from culture after CMV antigen stimulation. The receptors originated from a human donor in good health (CMV status not recorded). Some clones in this sample may be carry-over from other donors' samples. The CDR3 runs from the conserved cysteine through the conserved F or W. D genes are given only for firm matches. Size is omitted from some rows. Given values are once, few, many or a class for expanded clones.

d_gene: -
v_gene: TRBV5-1
j_gene: TRBJ2-1
abundance: -
CDR3aa: CASKGHFGSYNEQFF
CDR3nt: TGCGCCAGCAAGGGGCACTTCGGCTCCTACAATGAGCAGTTCTTC

d_gene: -
v_gene: TRBV4-1
j_gene: TRBJ1-2
abundance: -
CDR3aa: CASSQDIADNYGYTF
CDR3nt: TGCGCCAGCAGCCAAGATATAGCAGACAACTATGGCTACACCTTC

d_gene: TRBD1
v_gene: TRBV28
j_gene: TRBJ1-1
abundance: -
CDR3aa: CASRRGTGGFF
CDR3nt: TGTGCCAGCAGGCGGGGGACAGGAGGTTTCTTT

d_gene: -
v_gene: TRBV6-2/TRBV6-3
j_gene: TRBJ1-1
abundance: -
CDR3aa: CASCYASGGGTEAFF
CDR3nt: TGTGCCAGCTGTTACGCGTCCGGGGGTGGCACTGAAGCTTTCTTT

d_gene: TRBD2
v_gene: TRBV6-2/TRBV6-3
j_gene: TRBJ2-1
abundance: -
CDR3aa: CASSYSGLDDEQFF
CDR3nt: TGTGCCAGCAGTTACTCCGGACTAGATGATGAGCAGTTCTTC

d_gene: -
v_gene: TRBV11-3
j_gene: TRBJ2-1
abundance: few
CDR3aa: CASSLERAVYNEQFF
CDR3nt: TGTGCCAGCAGCTTAGAAAGAGCGGTCTACAATGAGCAGTTCTTC

d_gene: -
v_gene: TRBV6-5
j_gene: TRBJ1-2
abundance: -
CDR3aa: CASSPQTVSYGYTF
CDR3nt: TGTGCCAGCAGTCCCCAGACAGTCTCCTATGGCTACACCTTC

d_gene: TRBD1
v_gene: TRBV13
j_gene: TRBJ1-2
abundance: -
CDR3aa: CASSLVRRTGFYGYTF
CDR3nt: TGTGCCAGCAGCTTAGTAAGGCGGACAGGGTTCTATGGCTACACCTTC

d_gene: -
v_gene: TRBV7-9
j_gene: TRBJ2-3
abundance: -
CDR3aa: CASRFAGGITDTQYF
CDR3nt: TGTGCCAGCAGATTCGCAGGGGGGATCACAGATACGCAGTATTTT

d_gene: TRBD2
v_gene: TRBV6-1
j_gene: TRBJ2-5
abundance: few
CDR3aa: CVSSEMIAGGRETQYF
CDR3nt: TGTGTCAGCAGTGAAATGATAGCGGGGGGTCGGGAGACCCAGTACTTC

d_gene: TRBD1
v_gene: TRBV20-1
j_gene: TRBJ1-5
abundance: -
CDR3aa: CSARAPQGLITQHF
CDR3nt: TGCAGTGCTAGAGCTCCACAGGGGCTGATAACCCAGCATTTT

d_gene: -
v_gene: TRBV7-2
j_gene: TRBJ2-3
abundance: many
CDR3aa: CASSLDDRSTDTQYF
CDR3nt: TGTGCCAGCAGCTTAGATGACAGGAGCACAGATACGCAGTATTTT

d_gene: -
v_gene: TRBV27
j_gene: TRBJ2-7
abundance: few
CDR3aa: CASREGLGYEQYF
CDR3nt: TGTGCCAGCAGAGAGGGGCTAGGGTACGAGCAGTACTTC

d_gene: -
v_gene: TRBV7-2
j_gene: TRBJ2-1
abundance: -
CDR3aa: CASSDSGTIYNEQFF
CDR3nt: TGTGCCAGCAGCGATTCCGGGACCATATACAATGAGCAGTTCTTC

d_gene: -
v_gene: TRBV7-8
j_gene: TRBJ1-2
abundance: -
CDR3aa: CASSLAPRDRYGYTF
CDR3nt: TGTGCCAGCAGCTTAGCGCCGAGGGATCGATATGGCTACACCTTC

d_gene: -
v_gene: TRBV20-1
j_gene: TRBJ2-1
abundance: -
CDR3aa: CSASVYSLAGSEQFF
CDR3nt: TGCAGTGCCTCTGTTTATTCCTTAGCTGGCTCAGAGCAGTTCTTC

d_gene: TRBD1
v_gene: TRBV12-3/TRBV12-4
j_gene: TRBJ2-7
abundance: -
CDR3aa: CASSESGTGASYEQYF
CDR3nt: TGTGCCAGCAGTGAGTCCGGGACAGGGGCTTCCTACGAGCAGTACTTC

d_gene: -
v_gene: TRBV7-9
j_gene: TRBJ2-4
abundance: -
CDR3aa: CASSLGGGGFRLAKNIQYF
CDR3nt: TGTGCCAGCAGCTTAGGAGGCGGTGGATTCCGGTTAGCCAAAAACATTCAGTACTTC

d_gene: -
v_gene: TRBV4-1
j_gene: TRBJ2-1
abundance: -
CDR3aa: CASSQDRGALIEYNKQFF
CDR3nt: TGCGCCAGCAGCCAAGATCGAGGAGCCCTAATAGAATACAATAAGCAGTTCTTC

d_gene: -
v_gene: TRBV5-3
j_gene: TRBJ1-4
abundance: -
CDR3aa: CASSSKQMDEKLFF
CDR3nt: TGTGCCAGCAGTTCCAAACAGATGGATGAAAAACTGTTTTTT

d_gene: TRBD2
v_gene: TRBV6-5
j_gene: TRBJ2-5
abundance: -
CDR3aa: CASSYLAGAQETQYF
CDR3nt: TGTGCCAGCAGTTATCTAGCGGGGGCCCAAGAGACCCAGTACTTC

d_gene: TRBD2
v_gene: TRBV27
j_gene: TRBJ2-7
abundance: -
CDR3aa: CASQRGGSYEQYF
CDR3nt: TGTGCCAGCCAGCGGGGGGGATCCTACGAGCAGTACTTC

d_gene: TRBD1
v_gene: TRBV5-6
j_gene: TRBJ1-4
abundance: -
CDR3aa: CASSFPRGQTNEKLFF
CDR3nt: TGTGCCAGCAGCTTCCCGAGGGGGCAGACTAATGAAAAACTGTTTTTT

d_gene: -
v_gene: TRBV29-1
j_gene: TRBJ1-2
abundance: -
CDR3aa: CSVAEGGYGYTF
CDR3nt: TGCAGCGTTGCGGAGGGAGGCTATGGCTACACCTTC

d_gene: -
v_gene: TRBV19
j_gene: TRBJ2-7
abundance: -
CDR3aa: CASSMGLGDSYEQYF
CDR3nt: TGTGCCAGTAGTATGGGTCTTGGGGACTCCTACGAGCAGTACTTC

d_gene: -
v_gene: TRBV6-5
j_gene: TRBJ1-2
abundance: -
CDR3aa: CASTGWGRGYTF
CDR3nt: TGTGCCAGCACTGGTTGGGGACGTGGCTACACCTTC

d_gene: TRBD1
v_gene: TRBV27
j_gene: TRBJ2-1
abundance: -
CDR3aa: CVSSLTDRGWYNEQFF
CDR3nt: TGTGTCAGCAGTCTTACGGACAGGGGGTGGTACAATGAGCAGTTCTTC

d_gene: -
v_gene: TRBV27
j_gene: TRBJ2-7
abundance: few
CDR3aa: CASHRMEGRAYEQYF
CDR3nt: TGTGCCTCCCACCGTATGGAGGGTCGCGCCTACGAGCAGTACTTC

d_gene: TRBD1
v_gene: TRBV6-2/TRBV6-3
j_gene: TRBJ1-1
abundance: -
CDR3aa: CASSYSRDRGVTEAFF
CDR3nt: TGTGCCAGCAGTTACTCGAGGGACAGGGGAGTCACTGAAGCTTTCTTT

d_gene: TRBD1
v_gene: TRBV4-2
j_gene: TRBJ1-2
abundance: -
CDR3aa: CASSPRIRTGLGYTF
CDR3nt: TGTGCCAGCAGCCCGCGGATAAGGACAGGGTTGGGCTACACCTTC

d_gene: TRBD1
v_gene: TRBV12-3/TRBV12-4
j_gene: TRBJ2-2
abundance: -
CDR3aa: CASSPSGTGDTGELFF
CDR3nt: TGTGCCAGCAGCCCTTCCGGGACAGGGGACACCGGGGAGCTGTTTTTT

d_gene: -
v_gene: TRBV12-3/TRBV12-4
j_gene: TRBJ1-4
abundance: -
CDR3aa: CASSIQGLDNEKLFF
CDR3nt: TGTGCCAGCAGTATTCAGGGGCTTGATAATGAAAAACTGTTTTTT

d_gene: TRBD1
v_gene: TRBV14
j_gene: TRBJ1-5
abundance: -
CDR3aa: CASSQGDRSNQPQHF
CDR3nt: TGTGCCAGCAGCCAAGGGGACAGGTCTAATCAGCCCCAGCATTTT

d_gene: TRBD1
v_gene: TRBV27
j_gene: TRBJ2-5
abundance: many
CDR3aa: CASSPPGQGRETQYF
CDR3nt: TGTGCCAGCAGCCCCCCGGGACAGGGTAGGGAGACCCAGTACTTC

d_gene: -
v_gene: TRBV7-9
j_gene: TRBJ1-2
abundance: -
CDR3aa: CASSWGRTTDGYTF
CDR3nt: TGTGCCAGCAGCTGGGGACGGACGACTGATGGCTACACCTTC

d_gene: -
v_gene: TRBV7-2
j_gene: TRBJ2-3
abundance: many
CDR3aa: CASSFSAILDTQYF
CDR3nt: TGTGCCAGCAGCTTTAGCGCCATCCTAGATACGCAGTATTTT

d_gene: -
v_gene: TRBV14
j_gene: TRBJ1-1
abundance: -
CDR3aa: CASSHVDSLTEAFF
CDR3nt: TGTGCCAGCAGCCACGTGGACAGCTTAACTGAAGCTTTCTTT

d_gene: -
v_gene: TRBV20-1
j_gene: TRBJ2-1
abundance: -
CDR3aa: CSASLGEQFF
CDR3nt: TGCAGTGCTAGCCTTGGTGAGCAGTTCTTC

d_gene: -
v_gene: TRBV11-3
j_gene: TRBJ2-1
abundance: -
CDR3aa: CASSSRAEVFYNEQFF
CDR3nt: TGTGCCAGCAGTTCCCGCGCGGAGGTCTTCTACAATGAGCAGTTCTTC

d_gene: TRBD1
v_gene: TRBV19
j_gene: TRBJ1-5
abundance: many
CDR3aa: CASRGRGSNQPQHF
CDR3nt: TGTGCCAGCAGGGGCAGGGGGAGCAATCAGCCCCAGCATTTT

d_gene: -
v_gene: TRBV7-6
j_gene: TRBJ1-1
abundance: -
CDR3aa: CASSLTWDGNTEAFF
CDR3nt: TGTGCCAGCAGCCTAACTTGGGACGGGAACACTGAAGCTTTCTTT

d_gene: -
v_gene: TRBV7-3
j_gene: TRBJ1-1
abundance: many
CDR3aa: CASSLTPEAFF
CDR3nt: TGTGCCAGCAGCTTAACTCCTGAAGCTTTCTTT

d_gene: TRBD2
v_gene: TRBV5-3
j_gene: TRBJ2-1
abundance: -
CDR3aa: CAVRGGKYNEQFF
CDR3nt: TGTGCCGTCCGGGGAGGGAAGTACAATGAGCAGTTCTTC

d_gene: -
v_gene: TRBV10-3
j_gene: TRBJ1-4
abundance: few
CDR3aa: CAISETAGVANEKLFF
CDR3nt: TGTGCCATCAGTGAAACGGCCGGGGTAGCTAATGAAAAACTGTTTTTT

d_gene: -
v_gene: TRBV14
j_gene: TRBJ1-2
abundance: -
CDR3aa: CASSQDGPPLYGYTF
CDR3nt: TGTGCCAGCAGCCAAGACGGGCCGCCTTTGTATGGCTACACCTTC

d_gene: -
v_gene: TRBV6-4
j_gene: TRBJ1-5
abundance: -
CDR3aa: CASSDPTRREAQPQHF
CDR3nt: TGTGCCAGCAGTGACCCTACAAGGAGGGAAGCTCAGCCCCAGCATTTT